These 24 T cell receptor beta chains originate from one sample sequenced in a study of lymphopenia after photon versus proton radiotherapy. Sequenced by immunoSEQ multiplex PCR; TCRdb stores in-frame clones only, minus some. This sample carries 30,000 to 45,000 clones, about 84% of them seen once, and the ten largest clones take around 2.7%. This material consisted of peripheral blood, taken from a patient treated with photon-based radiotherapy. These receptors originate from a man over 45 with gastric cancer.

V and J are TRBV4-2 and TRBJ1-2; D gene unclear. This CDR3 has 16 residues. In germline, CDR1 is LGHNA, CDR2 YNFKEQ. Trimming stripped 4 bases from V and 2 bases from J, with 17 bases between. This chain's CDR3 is CASSRGSPSPNYGYTF. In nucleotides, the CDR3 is TGTGCCAGCAGCCGTGGCAGCCCGAGCCCGAACTATGGCTACACCTTC.

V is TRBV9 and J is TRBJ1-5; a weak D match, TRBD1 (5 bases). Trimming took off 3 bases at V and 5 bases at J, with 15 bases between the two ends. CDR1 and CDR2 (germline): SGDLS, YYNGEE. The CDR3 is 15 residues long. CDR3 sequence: CASSAAGTEYQPQHF. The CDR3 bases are TGTGCCAGCAGCGCCGCGGGGACGGAATATCAGCCCCAGCATTTT.

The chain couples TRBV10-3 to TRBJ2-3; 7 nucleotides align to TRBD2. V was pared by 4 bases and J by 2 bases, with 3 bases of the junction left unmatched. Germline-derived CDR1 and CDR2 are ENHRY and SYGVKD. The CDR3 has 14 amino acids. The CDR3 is CAISGEGITDTQYF. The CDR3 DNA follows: TGTGCCATCAGTGGGGAGGGTATCACAGATACGCAGTATTTT.

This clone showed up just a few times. CDR3 protein: CASRTTGGVSYEQYF. The CDR3 DNA sequence: TGTGCCAGCAGGACCACAGGAGGTGTGTCCTACGAGCAGTACTTC. The chain recombines TRBV11-2 with TRBJ2-7; D may match TRBD1 or TRBD2 (5 bases each). Germline lookup yields CDR1 SGHAT and CDR2 FQNNGV. Trimming removed 6 bases at V and 1 base at J, with 16 bases between. The CDR3 covers 15 residues.

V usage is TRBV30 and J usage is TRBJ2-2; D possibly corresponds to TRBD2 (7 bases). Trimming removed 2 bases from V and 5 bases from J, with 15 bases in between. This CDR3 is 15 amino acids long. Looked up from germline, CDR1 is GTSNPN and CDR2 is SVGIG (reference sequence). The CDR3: CAWSPLGRGTGELFF. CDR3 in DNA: TGTGCCTGGAGTCCCCTGGGGAGGGGGACCGGGGAGCTGTTTTTT.

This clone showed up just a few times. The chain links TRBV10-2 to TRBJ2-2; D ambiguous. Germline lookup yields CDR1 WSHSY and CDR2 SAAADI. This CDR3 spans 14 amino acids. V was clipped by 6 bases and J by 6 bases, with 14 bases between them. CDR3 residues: CASRNSGSAGELFF. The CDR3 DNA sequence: TGCGCCAGCAGAAATAGTGGATCGGCCGGGGAGCTGTTTTTT.

For the CDR3, the DNA is TGTGCCACCAGCGCAGAAGGGAGGGCCCGGGAGACCCAGTACTTC. It codes for CATSAEGRARETQYF. The V call is TRBV15, the J call TRBJ2-5, with TRBD2 matching over 7 bases. CDR1 and CDR2 from the germline V gene are LNHNV and YYDKDF (reference sequence). This CDR3 region has 15 residues. After removal of 5 bases from V and 5 bases from J, the junction contained 11 bases not matched to a gene.

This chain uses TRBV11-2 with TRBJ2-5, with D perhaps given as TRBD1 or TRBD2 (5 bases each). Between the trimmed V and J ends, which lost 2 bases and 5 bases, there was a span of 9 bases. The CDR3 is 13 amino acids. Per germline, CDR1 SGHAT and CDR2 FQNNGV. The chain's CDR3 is CASSLWGSETQYF. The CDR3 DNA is TGTGCCAGCAGCTTATGGGGGAGCGAGACCCAGTACTTC.

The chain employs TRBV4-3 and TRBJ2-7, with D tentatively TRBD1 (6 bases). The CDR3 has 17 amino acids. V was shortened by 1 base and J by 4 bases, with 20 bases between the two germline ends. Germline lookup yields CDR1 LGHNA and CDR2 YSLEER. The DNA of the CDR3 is TGCGCCAGCAGCCAAGGGGATCCGAGGAACAGGGCTTACGAGCAGTACTTC. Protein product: CASSQGDPRNRAYEQYF.

CDR3 sequence (DNA): TGTGCCACCTGGGGAGGGAGCTACGAGCAGTACTTC. This codes for CATWGGSYEQYF. The rearrangement uses TRBV6-1 and TRBJ2-7; 7 bases fit TRBD2. V lost 10 bases to trimming and J lost 3 bases; unmatched junction nucleotides: 6. Germline CDR1 MNHNS, CDR2 SASEGT. The CDR3 runs to 12 residues.

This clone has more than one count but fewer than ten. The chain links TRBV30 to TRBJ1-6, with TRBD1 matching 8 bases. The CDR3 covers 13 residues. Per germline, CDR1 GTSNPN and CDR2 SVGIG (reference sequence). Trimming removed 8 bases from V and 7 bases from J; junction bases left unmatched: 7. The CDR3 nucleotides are TGTGCCCTTTCCAGGGGGCGGAATTCACCCCTCCACTTT. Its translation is CALSRGRNSPLHF.

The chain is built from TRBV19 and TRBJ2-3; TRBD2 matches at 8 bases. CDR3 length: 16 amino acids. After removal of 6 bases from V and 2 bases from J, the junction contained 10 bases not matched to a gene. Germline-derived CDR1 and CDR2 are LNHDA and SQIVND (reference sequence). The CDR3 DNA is TGTGCCAGTAGCTTACTAGCGGTGGGCAACACAGATACGCAGTATTTT. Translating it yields CASSLLAVGNTDTQYF.

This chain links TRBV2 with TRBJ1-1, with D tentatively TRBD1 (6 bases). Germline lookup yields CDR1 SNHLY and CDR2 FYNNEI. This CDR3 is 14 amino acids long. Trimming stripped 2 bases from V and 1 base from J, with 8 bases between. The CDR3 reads CASSERTANTEAFF. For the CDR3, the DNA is TGTGCCAGCAGTGAACGGACAGCGAACACTGAAGCTTTCTTT.

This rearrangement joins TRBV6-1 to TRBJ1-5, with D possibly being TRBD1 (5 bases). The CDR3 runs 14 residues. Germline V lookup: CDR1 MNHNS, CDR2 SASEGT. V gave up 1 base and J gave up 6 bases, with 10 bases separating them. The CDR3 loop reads CASSEGRGAQPQHF. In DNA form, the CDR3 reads TGTGCCAGCAGTGAAGGGAGGGGTGCTCAGCCCCAGCATTTT.

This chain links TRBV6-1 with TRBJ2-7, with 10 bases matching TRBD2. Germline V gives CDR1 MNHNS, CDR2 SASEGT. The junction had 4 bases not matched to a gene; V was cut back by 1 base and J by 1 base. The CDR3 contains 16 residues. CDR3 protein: CASSEGLAGWSYEQYF. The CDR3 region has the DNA TGTGCCAGCAGTGAAGGACTAGCGGGTTGGTCCTACGAGCAGTACTTC.

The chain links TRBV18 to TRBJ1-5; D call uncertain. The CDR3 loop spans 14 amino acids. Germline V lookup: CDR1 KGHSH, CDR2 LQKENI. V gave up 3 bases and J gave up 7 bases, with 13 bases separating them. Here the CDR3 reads CASSPGQLWQPQHF. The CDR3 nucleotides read TGTGCCAGCTCACCCGGGCAGTTATGGCAGCCCCAGCATTTT.

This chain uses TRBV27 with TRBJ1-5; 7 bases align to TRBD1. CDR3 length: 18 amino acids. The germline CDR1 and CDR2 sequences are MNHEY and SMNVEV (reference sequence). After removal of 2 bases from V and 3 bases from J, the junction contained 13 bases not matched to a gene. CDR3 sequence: CASSLEPPGDSYNQPQHF. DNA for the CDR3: TGTGCCAGCAGTTTAGAGCCGCCCGGGGACAGTTACAATCAGCCCCAGCATTTT.

CDR3 region: CASGSQGATYEQYF. DNA for the CDR3: TGTGCTAGTGGTTCACAGGGGGCCACCTACGAGCAGTACTTC. The chain has TRBV12-5 and TRBJ2-7; 9 bases align to TRBD1. Germline-derived CDR1 and CDR2 are LGHNT and FRNRAP. J lost 2 bases, V lost 4 bases, and 3 bases had no gene match. The CDR3 runs 14 residues.

DNA for the CDR3: TGTGCCAGCTCACCACCTTCCGGGGCTTTGGTCACTGAAGCTTTCTTT. Its translation: CASSPPSGALVTEAFF. The V gene is TRBV18, the J gene TRBJ1-1, with a tentative D call TRBD1 (5 bases). This CDR3 region has 16 residues. Germline V gene sequence: CDR1 KGHSH, CDR2 LQKENI. V was trimmed by 0 bases and J by 4 bases, leaving 15 bases between them.

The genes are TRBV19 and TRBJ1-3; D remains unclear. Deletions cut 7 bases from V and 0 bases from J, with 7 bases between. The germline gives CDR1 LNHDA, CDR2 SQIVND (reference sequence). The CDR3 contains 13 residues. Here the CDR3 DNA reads TGTGCCAGTACCTTTAGCTCTGGAAACACCATATATTTT. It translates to CASTFSSGNTIYF.

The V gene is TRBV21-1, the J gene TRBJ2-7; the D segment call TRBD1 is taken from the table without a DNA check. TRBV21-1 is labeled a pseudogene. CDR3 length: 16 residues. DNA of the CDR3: TGTGCCAGCAGCAAAGCGGACAGGGGGGTCTCCTACGAGCAGTACTTC. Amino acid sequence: CASSKADRGVSYEQYF.

The chain's CDR3 is CASSGRGDTQYF. In DNA form, the CDR3 reads TGTGCCAGCAGTGGCCGGGGAGATACGCAGTATTTT. This chain connects TRBV6-5 to TRBJ2-3, with D possibly matching TRBD2 (5 bases). CDR1 is MNHEY, CDR2 SVGAGI, per germline. V was cut by 5 bases and J by 5 bases, with 8 bases left in between. This CDR3 contains 12 residues.

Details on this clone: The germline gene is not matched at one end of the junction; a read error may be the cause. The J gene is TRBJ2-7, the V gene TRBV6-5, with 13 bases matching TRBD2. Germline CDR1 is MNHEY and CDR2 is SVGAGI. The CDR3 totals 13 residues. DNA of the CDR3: TGTGCCAGCAGTTACTCGACTAGCGGGAGGCCCCTCTTC. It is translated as CASSYSTSGRPLF.

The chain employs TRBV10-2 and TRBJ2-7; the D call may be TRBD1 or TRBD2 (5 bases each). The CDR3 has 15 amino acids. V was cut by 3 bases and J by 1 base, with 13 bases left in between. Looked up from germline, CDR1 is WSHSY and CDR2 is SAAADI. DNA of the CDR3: TGCGCCAGCAGTGACCTCGAGGGGCTTTCCTACGAGCAGTACTTC. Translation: CASSDLEGLSYEQYF.